A single sample is the source of the 2 T cell receptor beta chains below, sequenced in a study of blood T cell repertoires in COVID-19. This table comes from immunoSEQ multiplex PCR, and its TCRdb copy is limited to in-frame clones, with some not included. The data show approximately 110,000 clones, roughly 80% seen once. The sequencing input was peripheral blood. These receptors were taken from a woman aged 80 or over with acute or convalescent COVID-19.

The V and J genes are TRBV24-1 and TRBJ2-5; D might be TRBD1 (6 bases). Germline V gives CDR1 KGHDR, CDR2 SFDVKD. The V end lost 4 bases, the J end lost 2 bases, and 10 bases lay between the germline ends. The CDR3 consists of 14 residues. As DNA, the CDR3 is TGTGCCACCAGTGACTTCAGGGGTCAAGAGACCCAGTACTTC. This encodes CATSDFRGQETQYF.

The chain joins TRBV13 to TRBJ2-7; 8 positions agree with TRBD2. With 6 bases clipped from V and 0 bases from J, the junction kept 7 bases outside the gene matches. This CDR3 has 15 amino acids. Per germline, CDR1 PRHDT and CDR2 FYEKMQ (reference sequence). The CDR3 spells CASSLAGLSSYEQYF. CDR3 coding DNA: TGTGCCAGCAGTCTAGCGGGTTTAAGCTCCTACGAGCAGTACTTC.